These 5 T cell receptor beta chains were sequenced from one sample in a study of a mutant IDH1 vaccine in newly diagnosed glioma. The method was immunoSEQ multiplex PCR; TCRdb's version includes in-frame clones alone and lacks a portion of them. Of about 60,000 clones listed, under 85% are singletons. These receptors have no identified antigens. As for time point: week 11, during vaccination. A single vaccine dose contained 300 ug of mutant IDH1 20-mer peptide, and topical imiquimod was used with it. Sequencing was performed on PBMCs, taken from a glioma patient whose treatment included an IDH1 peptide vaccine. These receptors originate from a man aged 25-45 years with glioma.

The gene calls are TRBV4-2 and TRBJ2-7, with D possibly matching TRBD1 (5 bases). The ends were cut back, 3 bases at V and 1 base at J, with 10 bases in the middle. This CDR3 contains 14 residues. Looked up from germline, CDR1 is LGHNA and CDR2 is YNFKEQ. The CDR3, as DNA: TGTGCCAGCAGCCAGCCGACAGTTTCCTACGAGCAGTACTTC. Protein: CASSQPTVSYEQYF.

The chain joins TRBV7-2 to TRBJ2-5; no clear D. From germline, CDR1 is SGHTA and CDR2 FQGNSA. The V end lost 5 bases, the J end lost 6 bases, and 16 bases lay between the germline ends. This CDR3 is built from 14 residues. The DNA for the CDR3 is TGTGCCAGCAGCACCCGAACCTTGGGGAAGACCCAGTACTTC. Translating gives CASSTRTLGKTQYF.

This CDR3 is CASSPSAGQGKLFF. The CDR3 DNA reads TGTGCCAGCTCACCATCCGCAGGCCAAGGGAAACTGTTTTTT. The chain links TRBV18 to TRBJ1-4; no clear D. This CDR3 has 14 amino acids. Germline CDR1 KGHSH, CDR2 LQKENI. The V and J ends lost 2 bases and 11 bases respectively, with 15 bases between them.

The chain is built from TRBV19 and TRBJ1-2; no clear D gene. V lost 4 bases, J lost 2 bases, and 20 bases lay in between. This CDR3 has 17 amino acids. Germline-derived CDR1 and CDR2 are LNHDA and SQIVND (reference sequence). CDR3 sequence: CASSKSILGTANYGYTF. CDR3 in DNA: TGTGCCAGTAGTAAAAGTATATTGGGCACGGCAAACTATGGCTACACCTTC.

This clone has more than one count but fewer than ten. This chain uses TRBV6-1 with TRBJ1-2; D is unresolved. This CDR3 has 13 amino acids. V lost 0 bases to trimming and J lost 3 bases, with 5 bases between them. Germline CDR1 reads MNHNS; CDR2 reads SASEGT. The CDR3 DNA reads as TGTGCCAGCAGTGAAGCAAACCACTATGGCTACACCTTC. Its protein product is CASSEANHYGYTF.